A selection of T cell receptor beta chains follows, all from one sample in a study of cytomegalovirus exposure and HLA in healthy donors. Repertoires were generated with immunoSEQ multiplex PCR, while TCRdb's copy carries only in-frame clones and drops some. The data hold 250,000 to 400,000 clones, with about 85% observed a single time. Sequencing was carried out using PBMCs. These receptors all stem from a woman in her twenties or thirties in good health and CMV-seropositive. Both conserved end residues are part of each CDR3. The order of the fields is D gene, J gene, clone size, V gene, CDR3 DNA, CDR3 protein. A D gene is named only where the DNA matches it firmly. The size of a clone is reported for some rows only, either as once, few or many, or as a class for expanded clones.

d_call: -
j_call: TRBJ1-1
clone_size: -
v_call: TRBV27
cdr3_nt: TGTGCCAGCCAACAAACAGGGCTGAACACTGAAGCTTTCTTT
cdr3_aa: CASQQTGLNTEAFF

d_call: -
j_call: TRBJ2-5
clone_size: once
v_call: TRBV7-9
cdr3_nt: TGTGCCAGCAGCTCGGGACAACCCCAAGAGACCCAGTACTTC
cdr3_aa: CASSSGQPQETQYF

d_call: -
j_call: TRBJ1-5
clone_size: few
v_call: TRBV6-1
cdr3_nt: TGTGCCAGCAGTGAAGGTGGGCAGCCCCAGAAGCCCCAGCATTTT
cdr3_aa: CASSEGGQPQKPQHF

d_call: -
j_call: TRBJ1-1
clone_size: few
v_call: TRBV19
cdr3_nt: TGTGCCAGCTGTATAGGGAACACTGAAGCTTTCTTT
cdr3_aa: CASCIGNTEAFF

d_call: TRBD2
j_call: TRBJ2-5
clone_size: -
v_call: TRBV5-1
cdr3_nt: TGCGCCAGCAGACGGGAGGCCCAAGAGACCCAGTACTTC
cdr3_aa: CASRREAQETQYF

d_call: -
j_call: TRBJ1-5
clone_size: -
v_call: TRBV27
cdr3_nt: TGTGCCAGCAGTTTACAGGGAGAGCAGCCCCAGCATTTT
cdr3_aa: CASSLQGEQPQHF

d_call: TRBD1
j_call: TRBJ1-6
clone_size: -
v_call: TRBV9
cdr3_nt: TGTGCCAGCAGAACGACGACAGGGGATAATTCACCCCTCCACTTT
cdr3_aa: CASRTTTGDNSPLHF

d_call: TRBD2
j_call: TRBJ2-5
clone_size: -
v_call: TRBV7-9
cdr3_nt: TGTGCCAGCAGCTTGGGCGCGGGTGTTCCTAGCGGACAAGAGACCCAGTACTTC
cdr3_aa: CASSLGAGVPSGQETQYF

d_call: -
j_call: TRBJ2-7
clone_size: once
v_call: TRBV6-1
cdr3_nt: TGTGCCAGCAGTGAGGGCGGAGCCTACGAGCAGTACTTC
cdr3_aa: CASSEGGAYEQYF

d_call: -
j_call: TRBJ1-2
clone_size: -
v_call: TRBV28
cdr3_nt: TGTGCCAGCAGTTCCGACAGTCCCTATGGCTACACCTTC
cdr3_aa: CASSSDSPYGYTF

d_call: -
j_call: TRBJ1-3
clone_size: -
v_call: TRBV7-6
cdr3_nt: TGTGCCAGCAGCCATGCGGGCTCAGAAAACACCATATATTTT
cdr3_aa: CASSHAGSENTIYF

d_call: -
j_call: TRBJ2-2
clone_size: -
v_call: TRBV11-3
cdr3_nt: TGTGCCAGCAGCCCCTCTGGGGGGCACGTCACCGGGGAGCTGTTTTTT
cdr3_aa: CASSPSGGHVTGELFF

d_call: -
j_call: TRBJ2-7
clone_size: -
v_call: TRBV5-4
cdr3_nt: TGTGCCAGCAGCCGCCGAGACAAGACCTACGAGCAGTACTTC
cdr3_aa: CASSRRDKTYEQYF

d_call: -
j_call: TRBJ2-7
clone_size: -
v_call: TRBV7-9
cdr3_nt: TGTGCCAGCAGCTTACCCGGACATCCCTACGAGCAGTACTTC
cdr3_aa: CASSLPGHPYEQYF

d_call: TRBD1
j_call: TRBJ2-3
clone_size: -
v_call: TRBV5-1
cdr3_nt: TGCGCCAGCAGCTTGGGGACAGGGGGTTCAGCTACAGATACGCAGTATTTT
cdr3_aa: CASSLGTGGSATDTQYF

d_call: TRBD1
j_call: TRBJ2-3
clone_size: -
v_call: TRBV30
cdr3_nt: TGTGCCCGCACTAGGGGGCAGGGAGATACGCAGTATTTT
cdr3_aa: CARTRGQGDTQYF

d_call: -
j_call: TRBJ1-6
clone_size: few
v_call: TRBV30
cdr3_nt: TGTGCCTGGATGGGTGGACAGCGTAATTCACCCCTCCACTTT
cdr3_aa: CAWMGGQRNSPLHF

d_call: TRBD2
j_call: TRBJ2-1
clone_size: -
v_call: TRBV29-1
cdr3_nt: TGCAGCGTTAGACTCGGGGCTAGCGGGAGTGGCGATGAGCAGTTCTTC
cdr3_aa: CSVRLGASGSGDEQFF

d_call: TRBD2
j_call: TRBJ2-1
clone_size: -
v_call: TRBV9
cdr3_nt: TGTGCCAGCAGCGTGGTTAGCGGGAGTTTAGGTGAGCAGTTCTTC
cdr3_aa: CASSVVSGSLGEQFF

d_call: TRBD1
j_call: TRBJ1-3
clone_size: -
v_call: TRBV27
cdr3_nt: TGTGCCAGCAGTTTAAGGAGACCCGGGACAGGGAAAGAAAACACCATATATTTT
cdr3_aa: CASSLRRPGTGKENTIYF

d_call: -
j_call: TRBJ2-3
clone_size: -
v_call: TRBV5-6
cdr3_nt: TGTGCCAGCAGGCTCGGGTTAACAGATACGCAGTATTTT
cdr3_aa: CASRLGLTDTQYF

d_call: -
j_call: TRBJ1-2
clone_size: -
v_call: TRBV6-5
cdr3_nt: TGTGCCAGCAGGTCTCTCATCTCGTATGGCTACACCTTC
cdr3_aa: CASRSLISYGYTF

d_call: -
j_call: TRBJ1-2
clone_size: -
v_call: TRBV28
cdr3_nt: TGTGCCAGCAGTTTCCGTCGACAAGCACTAAACTATGGCTACACCTTC
cdr3_aa: CASSFRRQALNYGYTF

d_call: -
j_call: TRBJ2-6
clone_size: -
v_call: TRBV27
cdr3_nt: TGTGCCAGCAGTTTATCGAGCGGGCACTCTGGGGCCAACGTCCTGACTTTC
cdr3_aa: CASSLSSGHSGANVLTF

d_call: -
j_call: TRBJ1-4
clone_size: -
v_call: TRBV6-5
cdr3_nt: TGTGCCAGCAGTCGGCAAACAACTAATGAAAAACTGTTTTTT
cdr3_aa: CASSRQTTNEKLFF

d_call: -
j_call: TRBJ2-5
clone_size: -
v_call: TRBV29-1
cdr3_nt: TGCAGCGTTCCGTTTGGACAGAACTCGTGGACCCAGTACTTC
cdr3_aa: CSVPFGQNSWTQYF

d_call: -
j_call: TRBJ1-4
clone_size: -
v_call: TRBV14
cdr3_nt: TGTGCCAGCAGCCAAGATCTCGTTTGGTCGGGTGAAAAACTGTTTTTT
cdr3_aa: CASSQDLVWSGEKLFF